This T cell receptor (beta chain) was captured in a study of blood T cell repertoires in COVID-19 (dated by TCRdb to about 2020). In the study overall: Collaborator samples came from the United States, Italy and Spain and covered acute and convalescent phases of COVID-19. The material from the prospective study consisted of cDNA or gDNA derived from T cells, B-cell-depleted T cells, or PBMCs. The dataset comprised deeply sampled blood TCRbeta repertoires from subjects exposed to, actively infected with, or recovered from COVID-19. The repertoires were released in a freely available public database intended as a resource for research on the immune response to SARS-CoV-2. Samples came from the ongoing ImmuneRACE study (first 160 participants) plus 1,254 subjects from 6 global collaborators. Sample metadata almost always included a de-identified subject ID, COVID-19 status, age in years and sex. Where available, HLA class I and class II types were taken from metadata supplied by the sample provider and were not determined by assay-based typing. What the study reported, not specific to this receptor: How much clinical and demographic metadata was included differed by source and by participant, and the metadata was provided uncurated.

To note about this clone: There is no known antigen for this receptor. Base qualities are not at hand, and no much larger clone is one base apart.

One collaborating source in Seattle enrolled patients during active infection and followed them longitudinally through the course of disease. Whole blood was collected in K2EDTA tubes by collaborating institutions according to the institutions' own protocols. For TCRbeta analysis, collaborator samples were shipped as frozen whole blood, as isolated PBMCs, or as DNA extracted from either sample type. TCRbeta CDR3 regions were amplified from genomic DNA by means of the immunoSEQ Assay, a bias-controlled multiplex PCR. Regarding the original processing steps: The number of nucleated cells in each sample was estimated from the amplification of reference gene primers within the assay. To quantify the absolute abundance of each unique TCRbeta CDR3 rearrangement, sequence reads were collapsed and filtered. Productive Simpson clonality was computed per sample as the square root of Simpson's diversity index over productive rearrangements. TCRdb limited this immuneACCESS table to in-frame rearrangements with V and J called. A share of clones is missing; checked studies link under half to unresolved V genes, and the rest is unexplained. The V and J calls and clone size are taken from that table; D and trimming were inferred from the DNA. Recorded for this sample are about 300,000 clones; about four fifths of them occurred a single time. The ten largest make up over 1.1% of the sample.

This clonotype was sampled from a human donor with COVID-19, enrolled during active disease. The donor label of this sample is uncertain. Sequences were obtained from peripheral blood.

The CDR3 corresponds to CASSGQGDHGYTF. The DNA sequence reads TGTGCCAGCTCAGGACAGGGGGACCATGGCTACACCTTC. Recombination linked TRBV18 to TRBJ1-2, with 10 bases in between that match TRBD1. Germline trimming: 5 bases from V, 6 bases from J; junction bases outside gene matches: 3. From the cysteine up to the phenylalanine, the CDR3 has a length of 13 residues. The read is trimmed to its CDR3 DNA, 39 bases read in frame from base 1. According to the germline V gene, CDR1 reads KGHSH and CDR2 reads LQKENI.